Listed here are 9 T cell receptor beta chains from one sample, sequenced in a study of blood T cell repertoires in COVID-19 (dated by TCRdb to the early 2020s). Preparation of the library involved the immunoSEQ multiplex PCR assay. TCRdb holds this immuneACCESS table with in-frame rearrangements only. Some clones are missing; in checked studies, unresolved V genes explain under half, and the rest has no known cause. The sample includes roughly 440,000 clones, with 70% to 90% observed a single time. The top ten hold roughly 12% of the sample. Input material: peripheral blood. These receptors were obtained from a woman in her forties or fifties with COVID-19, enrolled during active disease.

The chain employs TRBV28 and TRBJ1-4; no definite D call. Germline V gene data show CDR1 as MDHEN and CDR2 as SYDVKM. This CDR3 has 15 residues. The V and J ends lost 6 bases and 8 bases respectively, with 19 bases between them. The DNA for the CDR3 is TGTGCCAGCAGCCCGGCGGCGAGGGTCGGGGAAAAACTGTTTTTT. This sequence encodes CASSPAARVGEKLFF. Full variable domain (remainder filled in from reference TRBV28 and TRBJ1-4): DVKVTQSSRYLVKRTGEKVFLECVQDMDHENMFWYRQDPGLGLRLIYFSYDVKMKEKGDIPEGYSVSREKKERFSLILESASTNQTSMYLCASSPAARVGEKLFFGSGTQLSVL.

In DNA form, the CDR3 reads TGTGCCAGTAGGTCCTCATTGGGCAGGGGGCGTCGAACTGAAGCTTTCTTT. Its protein is CASRSSLGRGRRTEAFF. This chain links TRBV19 with TRBJ1-1; 8 positions match TRBD1. This CDR3 contains 17 residues. CDR1 LNHDA and CDR2 SQIVND come from the germline V gene (reference sequence). Germline trimming cut 6 bases from V and 5 bases from J; bases unmatched to any gene: 17.

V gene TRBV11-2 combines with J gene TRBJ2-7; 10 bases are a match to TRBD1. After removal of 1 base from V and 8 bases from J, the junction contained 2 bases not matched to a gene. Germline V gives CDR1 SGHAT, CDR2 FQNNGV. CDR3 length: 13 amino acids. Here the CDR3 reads CASSLGGQGQQYF. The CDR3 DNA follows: TGTGCCAGCAGCTTAGGGGGACAGGGGCAGCAGTACTTC.

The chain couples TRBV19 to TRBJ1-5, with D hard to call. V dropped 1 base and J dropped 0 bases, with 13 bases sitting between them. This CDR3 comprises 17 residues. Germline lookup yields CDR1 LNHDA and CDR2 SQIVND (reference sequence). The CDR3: CASSIVAFEGSNQPQHF. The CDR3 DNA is TGTGCCAGTAGTATAGTCGCTTTCGAGGGTAGCAATCAGCCCCAGCATTTT.

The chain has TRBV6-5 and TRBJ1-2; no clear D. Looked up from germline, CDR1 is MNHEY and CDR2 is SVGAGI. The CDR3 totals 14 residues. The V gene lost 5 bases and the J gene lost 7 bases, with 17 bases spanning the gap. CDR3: CASSRSFSPGGYTF. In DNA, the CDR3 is TGTGCCAGCAGTCGCTCTTTCAGTCCGGGTGGCTACACCTTC.

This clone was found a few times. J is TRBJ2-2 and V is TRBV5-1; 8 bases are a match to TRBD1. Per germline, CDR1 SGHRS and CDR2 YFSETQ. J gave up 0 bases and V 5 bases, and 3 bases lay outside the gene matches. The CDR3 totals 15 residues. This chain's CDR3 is CASRAGGANTGELFF. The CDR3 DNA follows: TGCGCCAGCAGGGCAGGGGGCGCGAACACCGGGGAGCTGTTTTTT.

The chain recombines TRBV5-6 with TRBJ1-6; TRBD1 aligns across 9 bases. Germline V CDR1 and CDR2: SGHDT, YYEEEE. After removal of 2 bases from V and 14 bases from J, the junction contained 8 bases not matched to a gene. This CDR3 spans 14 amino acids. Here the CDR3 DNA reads TGTGCCAGCAGCTTCGGGACAGGGACTGGATCCCTCCACTTT. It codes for CASSFGTGTGSLHF.

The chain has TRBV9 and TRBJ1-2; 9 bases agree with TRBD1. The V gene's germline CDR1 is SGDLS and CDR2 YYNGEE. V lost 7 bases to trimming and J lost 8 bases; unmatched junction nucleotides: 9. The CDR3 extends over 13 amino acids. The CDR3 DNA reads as TGTGCCAGCGGCAAAGGGGACAGGGACGGCTACACCTTC. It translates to CASGKGDRDGYTF.

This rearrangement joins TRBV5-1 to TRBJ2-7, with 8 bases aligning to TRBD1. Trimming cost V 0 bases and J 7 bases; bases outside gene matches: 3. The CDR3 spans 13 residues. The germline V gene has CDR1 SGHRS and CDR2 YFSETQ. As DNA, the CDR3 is TGCGCCAGCAGCTTGGAAGGACAGGGAGAGCAGTACTTC. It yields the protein CASSLEGQGEQYF.